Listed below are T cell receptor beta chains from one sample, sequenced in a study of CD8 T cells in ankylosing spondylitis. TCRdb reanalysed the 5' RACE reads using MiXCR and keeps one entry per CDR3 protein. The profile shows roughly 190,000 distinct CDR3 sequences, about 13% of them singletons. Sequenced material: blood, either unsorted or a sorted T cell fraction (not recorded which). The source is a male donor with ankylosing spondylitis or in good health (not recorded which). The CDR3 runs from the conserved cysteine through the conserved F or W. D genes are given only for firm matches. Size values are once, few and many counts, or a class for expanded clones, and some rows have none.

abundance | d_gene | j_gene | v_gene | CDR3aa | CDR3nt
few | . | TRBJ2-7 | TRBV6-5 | CASSFDRSFLYEQYF | TGTGCCAGCAGTTTTGACAGGTCTTTCCTCTACGAGCAGTACTTC
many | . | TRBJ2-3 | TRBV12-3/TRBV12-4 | CASSPGEAIYTDTQYF | TGTGCCAGCAGTCCCGGGGAGGCGATCTACACAGATACGCAGTATTTT
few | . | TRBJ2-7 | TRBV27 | CASSFSGPAYEQYF | TGTGCCAGCAGTTTTTCGGGGCCAGCCTACGAGCAGTACTTC
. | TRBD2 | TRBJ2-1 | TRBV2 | CASSEKRGTRDEQFF | TGTGCCAGCAGTGAAAAGCGGGGTACAAGGGATGAGCAGTTCTTC
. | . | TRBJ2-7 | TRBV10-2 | CASSAGNSYEQYF | TGCGCCAGCAGTGCCGGGAATTCCTACGAGCAGTACTTC
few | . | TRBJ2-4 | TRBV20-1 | CSARDTSQGSRGKNIQYF | TGCAGTGCTAGAGATACTAGCCAGGGATCTAGAGGCAAAAACATTCAGTACTTC
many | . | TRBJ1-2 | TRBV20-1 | CSALEYDSYGYTF | TGCAGTGCTCTGGAATACGACAGCTATGGCTACACCTTC
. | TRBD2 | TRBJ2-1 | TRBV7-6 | CASSQGLAGGREQFF | TGTGCCAGCAGCCAGGGACTAGCGGGAGGAAGAGAGCAGTTCTTC
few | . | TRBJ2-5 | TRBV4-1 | CASSQSGEETQYF | TGCGCCAGCAGCCAATCCGGGGAAGAGACCCAGTACTTC
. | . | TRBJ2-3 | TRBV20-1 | CSARRTTGTDTQYF | TGCAGTGCTAGACGGACTACTGGCACAGATACGCAGTATTTT
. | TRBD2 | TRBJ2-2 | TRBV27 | CASKRTSGRSQGTGELFF | TGTGCCAGCAAAAGGACTAGCGGGAGGAGCCAGGGCACCGGGGAGCTGTTTTTT
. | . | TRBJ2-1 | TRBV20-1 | CSARDPLRTGTYNEQFF | TGCAGTGCTAGAGATCCCCTGAGGACGGGGACCTACAATGAGCAGTTCTTC
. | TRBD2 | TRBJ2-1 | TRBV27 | CATFPPGGAFEQFF | TGTGCCACCTTCCCCCCCGGGGGGGCTTTTGAGCAGTTCTTC
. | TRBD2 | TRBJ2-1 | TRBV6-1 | CGSSGGTSGRAKQFF | TGTGGCAGCAGTGGTGGGACTAGCGGGAGGGCTAAGCAGTTCTTC
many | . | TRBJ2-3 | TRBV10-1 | CASSEFTAGLSTDTQYF | TGCGCCAGCAGTGAGTTCACGGCGGGACTTAGCACAGATACGCAGTATTTT
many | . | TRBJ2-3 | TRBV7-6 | CASSPGEDTQYF | TGTGCCAGCAGCCCCGGTGAAGATACGCAGTATTTT
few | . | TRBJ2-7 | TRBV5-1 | CASSLETLTYEQYF | TGCGCCAGCAGCTTGGAGACCCTCACCTACGAGCAGTACTTC
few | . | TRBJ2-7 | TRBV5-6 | CASSSSWAYEQYF | TGTGCCAGCAGCTCCTCCTGGGCCTACGAGCAGTACTTC
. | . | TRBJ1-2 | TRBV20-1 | CSAVYSNYGYTF | TGCAGTGCCGTGTACAGTAACTATGGCTACACCTTC
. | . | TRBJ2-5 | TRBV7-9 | CASSPPGTHQETQYF | TGTGCCAGCAGCCCGCCCGGGACACACCAAGAGACCCAGTACTTC
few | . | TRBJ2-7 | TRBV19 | CASSALAFYEQYF | TGTGCCAGTAGTGCGCTAGCCTTCTACGAGCAGTACTTC
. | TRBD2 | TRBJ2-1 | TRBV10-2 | CASTSGRTSYNEQFF | TGCGCCAGCACTAGCGGGAGAACATCCTACAATGAGCAGTTCTTC